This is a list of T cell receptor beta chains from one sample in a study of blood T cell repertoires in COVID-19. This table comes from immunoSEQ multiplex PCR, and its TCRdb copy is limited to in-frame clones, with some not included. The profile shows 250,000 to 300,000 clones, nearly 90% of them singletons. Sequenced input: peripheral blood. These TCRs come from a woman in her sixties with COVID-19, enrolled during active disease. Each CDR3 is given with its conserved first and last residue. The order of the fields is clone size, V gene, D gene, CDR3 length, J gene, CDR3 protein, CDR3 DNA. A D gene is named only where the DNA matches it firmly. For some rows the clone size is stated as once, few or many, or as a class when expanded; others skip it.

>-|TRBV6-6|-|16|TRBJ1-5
CASSYSFGGEGQPQHF
TGTGCCAGCAGTTACTCTTTTGGTGGGGAGGGTCAGCCCCAGCATTTT
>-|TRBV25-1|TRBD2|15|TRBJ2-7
CASRPGLAGAYEQYF
TGTGCCAGCAGGCCAGGACTAGCGGGGGCATACGAGCAGTACTTC
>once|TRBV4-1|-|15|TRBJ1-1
CASSQDVPLNTEAFF
TGCGCCAGCAGCCAAGATGTCCCATTGAACACTGAAGCTTTCTTT
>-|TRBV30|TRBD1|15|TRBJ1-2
CAWSAGTGPSYGYTF
TGTGCCTGGAGTGCAGGGACAGGCCCATCATATGGCTACACCTTC
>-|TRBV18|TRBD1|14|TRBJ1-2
CASTSGTDNYGYTF
TGTGCCAGCACCTCCGGGACAGACAACTATGGCTACACCTTC
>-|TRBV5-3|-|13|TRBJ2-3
CARTDGETDTQYF
TGTGCCAGGACTGACGGGGAGACAGATACGCAGTATTTT
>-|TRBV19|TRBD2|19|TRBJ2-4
CASRAVGAGGPGAKNIQYF
TGTGCCAGTAGGGCCGTAGGAGCGGGGGGACCTGGAGCCAAAAACATTCAGTACTTC
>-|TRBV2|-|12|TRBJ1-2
CASGGRSYGYTF
TGTGCCAGCGGCGGGAGAAGCTATGGCTACACCTTC
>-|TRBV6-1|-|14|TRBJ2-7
CASSERDTSYEQYF
TGTGCCAGCAGTGAAAGGGACACGTCCTACGAGCAGTACTTC
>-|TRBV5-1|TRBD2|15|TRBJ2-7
CASSLGLAGSYEQYF
TGCGCCAGCAGCTTGGGACTAGCGGGCTCCTACGAGCAGTACTTC
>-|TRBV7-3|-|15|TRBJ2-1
CASSGGSSRYNEQFF
TGTGCCAGCAGCGGAGGATCTTCGCGTTACAATGAGCAGTTCTTC
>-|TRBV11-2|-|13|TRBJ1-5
CASSIQGSAPQHF
TGTGCCAGCAGTATACAGGGATCGGCGCCCCAGCATTTT
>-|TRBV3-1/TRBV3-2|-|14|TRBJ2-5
CASSLSSRRETQYF
TGTGCCAGCAGCCTCTCCTCTAGAAGGGAGACCCAGTACTTC
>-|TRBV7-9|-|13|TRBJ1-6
CASSLEADSPLHF
TGTGCCAGCAGCTTAGAGGCGGATTCACCCCTCCACTTT